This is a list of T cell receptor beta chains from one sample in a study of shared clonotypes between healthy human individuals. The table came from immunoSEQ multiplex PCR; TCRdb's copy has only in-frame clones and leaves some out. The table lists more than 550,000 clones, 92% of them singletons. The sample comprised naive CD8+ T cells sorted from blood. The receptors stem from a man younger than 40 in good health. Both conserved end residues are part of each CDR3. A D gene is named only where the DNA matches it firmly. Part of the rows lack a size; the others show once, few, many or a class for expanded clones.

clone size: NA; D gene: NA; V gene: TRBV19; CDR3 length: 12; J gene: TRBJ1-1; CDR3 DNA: TGTGCCAGTAGTTTCGGGGGGGGAGAGGCTTTCTTT; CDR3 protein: CASSFGGGEAFF
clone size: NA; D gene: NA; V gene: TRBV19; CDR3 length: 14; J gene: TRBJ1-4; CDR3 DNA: TGTGCCAGTAGTATACAGGGAGAGGCTGAAAAACTGTTTTTT; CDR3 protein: CASSIQGEAEKLFF
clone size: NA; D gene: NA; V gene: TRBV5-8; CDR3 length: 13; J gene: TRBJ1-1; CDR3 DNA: TGTGCCAGCAGTTTGACAGCGAACACTGAAGCTTTCTTT; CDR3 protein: CASSLTANTEAFF
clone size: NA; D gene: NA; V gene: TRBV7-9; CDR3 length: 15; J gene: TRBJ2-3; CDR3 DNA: TGTGCCAGCAGCCTACATCGGACGAGGGACAACGCGGGGTATTTT; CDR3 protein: CASSLHRTRDNAGYF
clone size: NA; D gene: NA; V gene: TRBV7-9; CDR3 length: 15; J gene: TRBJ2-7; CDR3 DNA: TGTGCCAGCAGCCCCGTCAACATTTACTCCTACGAGCAGTACTTC; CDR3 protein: CASSPVNIYSYEQYF
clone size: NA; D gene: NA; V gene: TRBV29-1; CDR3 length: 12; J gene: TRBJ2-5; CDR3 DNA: TGCAGCGTTGATGGGTTCGGGGAGACCCAGTACTTC; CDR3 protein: CSVDGFGETQYF
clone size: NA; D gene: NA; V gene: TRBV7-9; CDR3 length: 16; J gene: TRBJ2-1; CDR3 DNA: TGTGCCAGCAGCTTTCTGGTTACGGCGGGTCGCAATGAGCAGTTCTTC; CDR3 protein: CASSFLVTAGRNEQFF
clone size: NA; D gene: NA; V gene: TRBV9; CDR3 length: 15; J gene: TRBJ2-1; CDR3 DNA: TGTGCCAGCAGCGAGGACACTAGCTCCTACAATGAGCAGTTCTTC; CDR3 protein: CASSEDTSSYNEQFF
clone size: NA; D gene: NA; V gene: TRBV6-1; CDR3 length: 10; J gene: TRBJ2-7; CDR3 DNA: TGTGCCAGCAATACCTACGAGCAGTACTTC; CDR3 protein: CASNTYEQYF
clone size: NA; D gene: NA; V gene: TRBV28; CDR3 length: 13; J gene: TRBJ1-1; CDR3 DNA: TGTGCCAGCAGTTTAAGGCAGAACACTGAAGCTTTCTTT; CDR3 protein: CASSLRQNTEAFF
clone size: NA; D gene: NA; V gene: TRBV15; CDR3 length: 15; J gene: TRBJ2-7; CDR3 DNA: TGTGCCACCAGCAGAGTGGCCGAGAACCTCGTCGAGCAGTACTTC; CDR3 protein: CATSRVAENLVEQYF
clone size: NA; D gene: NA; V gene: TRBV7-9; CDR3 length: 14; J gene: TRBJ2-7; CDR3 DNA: TGTGCCAGCAGCTTAGGGGCAGTCCCCTACGAGCAGTACTTC; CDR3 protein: CASSLGAVPYEQYF
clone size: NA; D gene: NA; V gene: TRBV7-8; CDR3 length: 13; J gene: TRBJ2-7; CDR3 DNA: TGTGCCAGCAGCCTCAGGGAAACTTACGAGCAGTACTTC; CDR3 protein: CASSLRETYEQYF
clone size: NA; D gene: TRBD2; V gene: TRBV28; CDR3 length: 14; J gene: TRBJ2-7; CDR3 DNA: TGTGCCAGCGCGACTAGCGGGAGTTTCGACGAGCAGTACTTC; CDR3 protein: CASATSGSFDEQYF
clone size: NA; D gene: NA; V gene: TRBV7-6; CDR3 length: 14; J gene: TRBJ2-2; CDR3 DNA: TGTGCCAGCAGCTTGGGGGCGGGCACCGGGGAGCTGTTTTTT; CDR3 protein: CASSLGAGTGELFF
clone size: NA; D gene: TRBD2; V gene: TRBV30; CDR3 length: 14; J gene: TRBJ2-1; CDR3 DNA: TGTGCCTGGAGTCCTAAGCGGGAGAGGAATGAGCAGTTCTTC; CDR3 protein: CAWSPKRERNEQFF
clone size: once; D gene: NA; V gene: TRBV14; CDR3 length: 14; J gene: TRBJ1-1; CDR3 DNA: TGTGCCAGCAGCCCCCTCGGGGTGAACACTGAAGCTTTCTTT; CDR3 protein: CASSPLGVNTEAFF
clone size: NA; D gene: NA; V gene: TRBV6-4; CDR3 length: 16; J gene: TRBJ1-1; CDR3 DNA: TGTGCCAGCAGTTTTACTTATGGGGGGTCGGACACTGAAGCTTTCTTT; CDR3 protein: CASSFTYGGSDTEAFF
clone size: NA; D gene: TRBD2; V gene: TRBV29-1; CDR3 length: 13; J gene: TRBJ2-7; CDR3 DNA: TGCAGCGTTGAAACGGGAGGGCCTTACGAGCAGTACTTC; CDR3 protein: CSVETGGPYEQYF
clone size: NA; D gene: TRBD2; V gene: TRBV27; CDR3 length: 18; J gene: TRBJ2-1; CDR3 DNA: TGTGCCAGCAGCCTATTCTCGGGACTAGCGATGACCTACAATGAGCAGTTCTTC; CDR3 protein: CASSLFSGLAMTYNEQFF
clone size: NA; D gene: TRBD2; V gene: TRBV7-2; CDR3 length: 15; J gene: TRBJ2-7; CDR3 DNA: TGTGCCAGCAGCTTATATAGCGGGAGCTCCTACGAGCAGTACTTC; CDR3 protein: CASSLYSGSSYEQYF
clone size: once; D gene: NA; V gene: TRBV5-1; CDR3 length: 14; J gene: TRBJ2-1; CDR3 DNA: TGCGCCAGCAGCTTAGGTCTAGAGTCGCTTGAGCAGTTCTTC; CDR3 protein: CASSLGLESLEQFF
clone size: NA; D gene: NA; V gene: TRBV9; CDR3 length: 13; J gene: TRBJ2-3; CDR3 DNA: TGTGCCAGCAGCGTAGCCGATACAGATACGCAGTATTTT; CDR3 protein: CASSVADTDTQYF
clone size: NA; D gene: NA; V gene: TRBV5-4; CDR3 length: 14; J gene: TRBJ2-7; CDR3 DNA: TGTGCCAGCAGCTTGGTACAGGGTTCCTACGAGCAGTACTTC; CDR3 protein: CASSLVQGSYEQYF
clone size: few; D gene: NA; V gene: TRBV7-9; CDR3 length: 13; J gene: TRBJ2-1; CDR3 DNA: TGTGCCAGCAGCTTAGACGCCTACAATGAGCAGTTCTTC; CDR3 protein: CASSLDAYNEQFF
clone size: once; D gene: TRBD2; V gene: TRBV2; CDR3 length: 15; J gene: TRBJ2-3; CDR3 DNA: TGTGCCAGCAGTGTAGGACTAGCGCGCACAGATACGCAGTATTTT; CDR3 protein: CASSVGLARTDTQYF
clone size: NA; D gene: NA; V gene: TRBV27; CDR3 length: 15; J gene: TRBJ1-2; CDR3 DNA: TGTGCCAGCAGTTTATCGAGGGGGACGGGCTATGGCTACACCTTC; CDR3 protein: CASSLSRGTGYGYTF
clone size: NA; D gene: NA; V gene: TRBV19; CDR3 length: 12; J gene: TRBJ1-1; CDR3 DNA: TGTGCCAGTAGCCCGGGTGGATCGGAAGCTTTCTTT; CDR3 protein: CASSPGGSEAFF
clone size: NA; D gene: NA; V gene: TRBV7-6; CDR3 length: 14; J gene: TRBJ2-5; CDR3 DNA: TGTGCCAGCAGCTTTGGGACCCAGTCAGTGTCCCAGTACTTC; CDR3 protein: CASSFGTQSVSQYF
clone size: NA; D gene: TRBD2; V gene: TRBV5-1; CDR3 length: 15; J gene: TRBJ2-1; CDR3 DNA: TGCGCCAGCAGCTCCGGGACTAGCTCCTACAATGAGCAGTTCTTC; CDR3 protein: CASSSGTSSYNEQFF
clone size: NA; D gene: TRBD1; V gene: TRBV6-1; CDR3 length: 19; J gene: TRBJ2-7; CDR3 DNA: TGTGCCAGCAGTGAAGCCGCGACAGGGGTGCCGAGGTCATCCTACGAGCAGTACTTC; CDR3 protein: CASSEAATGVPRSSYEQYF
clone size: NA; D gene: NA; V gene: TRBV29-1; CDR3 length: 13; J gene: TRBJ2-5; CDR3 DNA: TGCAGCGTTGAGGACCTTGGTGGGGAGACCCAGTACTTC; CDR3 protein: CSVEDLGGETQYF
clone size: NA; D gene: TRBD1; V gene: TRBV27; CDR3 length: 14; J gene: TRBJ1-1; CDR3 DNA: TGTGCCAGCAGTCCACGACAGGGGAGAACTGAAGCTTTCTTT; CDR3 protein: CASSPRQGRTEAFF
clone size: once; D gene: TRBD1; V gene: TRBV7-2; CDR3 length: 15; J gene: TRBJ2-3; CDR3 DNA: TGTGCCAGCAGCCTTTGGACAGGGATCTCAGATACGCAGTATTTT; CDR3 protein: CASSLWTGISDTQYF
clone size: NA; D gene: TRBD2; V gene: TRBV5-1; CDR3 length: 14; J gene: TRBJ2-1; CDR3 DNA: TGCGCCAGCAAATCTAGCGGGATTTACAATGAGCAGTTCTTC; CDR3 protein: CASKSSGIYNEQFF
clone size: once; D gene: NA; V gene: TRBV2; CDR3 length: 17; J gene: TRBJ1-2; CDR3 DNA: TGTGCCAGCAGGGTTTTATTTACATTTGGGGGGTCCGTCGGCTACACCTTC; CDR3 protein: CASRVLFTFGGSVGYTF
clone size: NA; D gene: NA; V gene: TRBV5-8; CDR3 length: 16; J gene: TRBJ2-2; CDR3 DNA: TGTGCCAGCAGCTTGGGGGTGACAGTAAACACCGGGGAGCTGTTTTTT; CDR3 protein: CASSLGVTVNTGELFF
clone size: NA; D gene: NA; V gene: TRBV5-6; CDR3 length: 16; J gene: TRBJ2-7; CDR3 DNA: TGTGCCAGCAGCTCCGGCCAGGGTGGGCCATTCTACGAGCAGTACTTC; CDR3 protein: CASSSGQGGPFYEQYF
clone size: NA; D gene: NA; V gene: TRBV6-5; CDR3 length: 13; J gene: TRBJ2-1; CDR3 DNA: TGTGCCAGCAGCATAACTAGGTACAATGAGCAGTTCTTC; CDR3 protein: CASSITRYNEQFF
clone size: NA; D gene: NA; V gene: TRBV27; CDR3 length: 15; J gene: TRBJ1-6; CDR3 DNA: TGTGCCAGCAGGACGGGGGGGGTGTCGGGATCACCCCTCCACTTT; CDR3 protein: CASRTGGVSGSPLHF
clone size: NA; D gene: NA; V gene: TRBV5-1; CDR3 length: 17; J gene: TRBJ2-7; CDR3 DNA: TGCGCCAGCAGTTTCTTCCCGGGGGGCGGGAACCCTCTTGAGCAGTACTTC; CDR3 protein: CASSFFPGGGNPLEQYF
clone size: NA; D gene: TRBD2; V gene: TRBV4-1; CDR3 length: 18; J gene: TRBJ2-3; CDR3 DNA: TGCGCCAGCAGCCAGAGGGGTGGGCTAGCGGGCCGCACAGATACGCAGTATTTT; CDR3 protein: CASSQRGGLAGRTDTQYF
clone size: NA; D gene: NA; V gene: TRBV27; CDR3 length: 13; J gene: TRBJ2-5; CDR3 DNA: TGTGCCAGCAGTTTTCTAGGGCAAGAGACCCAGTACTTC; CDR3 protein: CASSFLGQETQYF
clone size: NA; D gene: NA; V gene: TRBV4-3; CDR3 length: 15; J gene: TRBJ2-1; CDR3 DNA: TGCGCCAGCAGTTTCAAGACGGTGAATTACAATGAGCAGTTCTTC; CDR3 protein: CASSFKTVNYNEQFF
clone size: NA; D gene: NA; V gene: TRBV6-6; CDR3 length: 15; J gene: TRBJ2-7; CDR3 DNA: TGTGCCAGCACCGTTAAGCCCGCACAGGGTTACGAGCAGTACTTC; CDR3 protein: CASTVKPAQGYEQYF
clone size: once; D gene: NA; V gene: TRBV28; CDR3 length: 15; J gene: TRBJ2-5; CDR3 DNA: TGTGCCAGCAGTTTTTCCGGGGCGGTAAGAGAGACCCAGTACTTC; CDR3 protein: CASSFSGAVRETQYF
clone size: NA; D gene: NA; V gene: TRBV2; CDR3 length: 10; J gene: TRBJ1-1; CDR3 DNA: TGTGCCAGCTACGGGAGATGGGCTTTCTTT; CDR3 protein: CASYGRWAFF
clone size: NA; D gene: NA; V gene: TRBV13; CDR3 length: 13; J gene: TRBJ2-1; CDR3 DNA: TGTGCCAGCAGCTTAGTGACCTACAATGAGCAGTTCTTC; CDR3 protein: CASSLVTYNEQFF
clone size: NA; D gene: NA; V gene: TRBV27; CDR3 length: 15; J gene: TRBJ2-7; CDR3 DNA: TGTGCCAGCAGTCCCCGTCGAAAACCCTTCTACGAGCAGTACTTC; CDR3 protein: CASSPRRKPFYEQYF
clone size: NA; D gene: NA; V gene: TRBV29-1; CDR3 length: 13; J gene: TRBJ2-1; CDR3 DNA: TGCAGCGTTGACGGCACCTCCTACAATGAGCAGTTCTTC; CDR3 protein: CSVDGTSYNEQFF
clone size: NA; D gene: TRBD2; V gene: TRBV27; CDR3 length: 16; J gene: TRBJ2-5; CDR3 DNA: TGTGCCAGCAGTTCCTCATTAGCGGGACTGCAGGAGACCCAGTACTTC; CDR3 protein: CASSSSLAGLQETQYF
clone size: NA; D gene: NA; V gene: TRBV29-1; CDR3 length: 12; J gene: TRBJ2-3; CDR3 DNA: TGCAGCGTTGGCAGGGAGTTAGATACGCAGTATTTT; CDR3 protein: CSVGRELDTQYF
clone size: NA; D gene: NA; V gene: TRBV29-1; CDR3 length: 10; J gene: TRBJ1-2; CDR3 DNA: TGCAGCGTTATTAGCTATGGCTACACCTTC; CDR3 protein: CSVISYGYTF
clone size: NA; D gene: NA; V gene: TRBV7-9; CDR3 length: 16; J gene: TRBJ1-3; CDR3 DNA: TGTGCCAGCAGCCCACCGGGACGCAACCCTGGAAACACCATATATTTT; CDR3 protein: CASSPPGRNPGNTIYF
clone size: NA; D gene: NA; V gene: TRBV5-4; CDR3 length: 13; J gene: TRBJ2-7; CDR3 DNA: TGTGCCAGCAGCTTGGATAGCGCCTACGAGCAGTACTTC; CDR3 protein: CASSLDSAYEQYF
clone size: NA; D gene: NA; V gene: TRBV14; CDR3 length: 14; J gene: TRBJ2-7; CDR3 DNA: TGTGCCAGCAGCACCCTGGACGGAGACTACGAGCAGTACTTC; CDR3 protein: CASSTLDGDYEQYF
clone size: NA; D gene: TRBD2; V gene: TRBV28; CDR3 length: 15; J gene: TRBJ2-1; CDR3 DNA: TGTGCCAGCAGTTTCGGACTAGCTGAGTGGGGTGAGCAGTTCTTC; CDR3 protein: CASSFGLAEWGEQFF
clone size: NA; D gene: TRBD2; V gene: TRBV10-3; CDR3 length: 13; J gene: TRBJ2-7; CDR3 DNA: TGTGCCACAGCGACTAGCGGGACATACGAGCAGTACTTC; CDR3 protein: CATATSGTYEQYF
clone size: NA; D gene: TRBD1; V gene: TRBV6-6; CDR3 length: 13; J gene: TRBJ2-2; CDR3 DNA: TGTGCCAGCAGTGGTGGACAGGGCGGGGAGCTGTTTTTT; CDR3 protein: CASSGGQGGELFF
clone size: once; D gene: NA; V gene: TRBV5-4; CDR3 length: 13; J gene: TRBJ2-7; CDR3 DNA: TGTGCCAGCAGCTGGGAGGGGGGCTACGAGCAGTACTTC; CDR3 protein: CASSWEGGYEQYF